This is a list of T cell receptor beta chains from one sample in a study of radiotherapy plus CTLA-4 blockade in lung cancer. Clones were read by immunoSEQ multiplex PCR, and TCRdb kept only the in-frame ones, dropping some. The sample yields some 71,000 clones, less than 85% seen once. The sample in question was peripheral blood, obtained from a patient treated with radiotherapy plus ipilimumab. These receptors were obtained from a human donor with non-small cell lung cancer whose response to radiotherapy plus ipilimumab could not be evaluated. Some clones in this sample may be carry-over from other donors' samples. Each CDR3 is given with its conserved first and last residue. The order of the fields is V gene, D gene, J gene, clone size, CDR3 DNA, CDR3 protein. A D gene is named only where the DNA matches it firmly. Rows give clone size only sometimes, using once, few, many, or a class for an expanded clone.

>TRBV9|.|TRBJ2-3|.
TGTGCCAGCAGCGTAGGGGACAACGACCCAGATACGCAGTATTTT
CASSVGDNDPDTQYF
>TRBV27|TRBD1|TRBJ2-7|.
TGTGCCAGCTCATCCGGGACAGCCGCCTACGAGCAGTACTTC
CASSSGTAAYEQYF
>TRBV19|TRBD1|TRBJ1-5|.
TGTGCCAGTAACTCCGGGACAGGGAATCAGCCCCAGCATTTT
CASNSGTGNQPQHF
>TRBV10-3|TRBD1|TRBJ2-2|.
TGTGCCATAGCAGTGACAGGGGGAACCGGGGAGCTGTTTTTT
CAIAVTGGTGELFF
>TRBV28|.|TRBJ1-5|medium-sized
TGTGCCAGCAGTTTCGGCAATCAGCCCCAGCATTTT
CASSFGNQPQHF
>TRBV6-5|.|TRBJ2-2|.
TGTGCCAGCAATGGGCCGGGGACCGGGGAGCTGTTTTTT
CASNGPGTGELFF
>TRBV10-3|TRBD2|TRBJ2-3|.
TGTGCCATCAGTTCCGGGGGGGATACGCAGTATTTT
CAISSGGDTQYF
>TRBV27|.|TRBJ1-6|.
TGTGCCAGCAGTTTATGGCACGGGGGGGAGTCCGCCTTGTATAATTCACCCCTCCACTTT
CASSLWHGGESALYNSPLHF
>TRBV6-5|TRBD1|TRBJ1-2|.
TGTGCCAGCAGTTACTCGGCGGACAGGGGTCGAGGCTACACCTTC
CASSYSADRGRGYTF
>TRBV28|TRBD1|TRBJ1-6|.
TGTGCCAGCAGTTCGACAGGGGATGATTCACCCCTCCACTTT
CASSSTGDDSPLHF
>TRBV19|TRBD1|TRBJ2-6|.
TGTGCCAGTAGTACCCCGGACAGGGGGCAAGGTGGGGCCAACGCCCTGACTTTC
CASSTPDRGQGGANALTF
>TRBV10-3|TRBD1|TRBJ1-6|.
TGTGCCACAGGGGGATTGGATTCACCCCTCCACTTT
CATGGLDSPLHF
>TRBV7-2|.|TRBJ1-1|.
TGTGCCAGCAGCATAGGACAGAGCCCCGGGGAAGCTTTCTTT
CASSIGQSPGEAFF
>TRBV2|.|TRBJ2-7|.
TGTGCCAGCAGTGGAGACTATGGTAGCCACTACGAGCAGTACTTC
CASSGDYGSHYEQYF
>TRBV4-3|TRBD2|TRBJ2-7|.
TGCGCCAGCAGCCAAGCCCTCGGGGGGGCCGGGGAGCAGTACTTC
CASSQALGGAGEQYF
>TRBV5-4|TRBD2|TRBJ2-7|once
TGTGCCAGCAGCCATTTGGGTAGCGGGGAAACCTACGAGCAGTACTTC
CASSHLGSGETYEQYF
>TRBV27|.|TRBJ1-2|.
TGTGCCAGCAGTTTAGGAGGGCTCTATGGCTACACCTTC
CASSLGGLYGYTF
>TRBV11-1|.|TRBJ2-7|.
TGTGCCAGCAGTTCATCTTGGAGCTCCTACGAGCAGTACTTC
CASSSSWSSYEQYF
>TRBV9|.|TRBJ1-6|.
TGTGCCAGCAGCGTAGGGGGCGGCGGTTCACCCCTCCACTTT
CASSVGGGGSPLHF
>TRBV19|TRBD1|TRBJ2-2|.
TGTGCCAGTAGTACTGGACAGGGAGGTCACGGGGAGCTGTTTTTT
CASSTGQGGHGELFF
>TRBV7-6|.|TRBJ1-5|once
TGTGCCAGCAGCGCAGGACATTTTAGCAATCAGCCCCAGCATTTT
CASSAGHFSNQPQHF
>TRBV4-1|.|TRBJ2-3|.
TGCGCCAGCAGCCAAGATCGCTTAAATGGGGGGTATAGAGATACGCAGTATTTT
CASSQDRLNGGYRDTQYF
>TRBV11-2|.|TRBJ2-7|.
TGTGCCAGCAGCTCTAGCTCCTACGAGCAGTACTTC
CASSSSSYEQYF
>TRBV2|.|TRBJ1-4|.
TGTGCCAGCACCAAAACCGGGGGGCGCGAAAATGAAAAACTGTTTTTT
CASTKTGGRENEKLFF
>TRBV7-6|TRBD1|TRBJ1-1|.
TGTGCCAGCAGCTTATCAGGGGGAAGTACTGAAGCTTTCTTT
CASSLSGGSTEAFF
>TRBV2|.|TRBJ2-5|.
TGTGCCAGCGCCTCTATCATACAAGAGACCCAGTACTTC
CASASIIQETQYF
>TRBV28|.|TRBJ2-5|.
TGTGCCAGCAGTGTGGGACTGCTGGGTAGGCGAGAGACCCAGTACTTC
CASSVGLLGRRETQYF
>TRBV27|.|TRBJ2-2|.
TGTGCCAGCAGTCCCCTGATAGAGACCGGGGAGCTGTTTTTT
CASSPLIETGELFF
>TRBV5-6|.|TRBJ2-7|.
TGTGCCAGCAGCTCTTACAGGGTAGGCGAGCAGTACTTC
CASSSYRVGEQYF
>TRBV6-5|TRBD1|TRBJ1-1|few
TGTGCCAGCAGTTTCAACAGGGGAACTGAAGCTTTCTTT
CASSFNRGTEAFF
>TRBV28|TRBD1|TRBJ1-1|.
TGTGCCAGCAGCCTGACAGGGCAACACACTGAAGCTTTCTTT
CASSLTGQHTEAFF
>TRBV6-5|.|TRBJ2-1|.
TGTGCCAGCACAGGGACCTACAATGAGCAGTTCTTC
CASTGTYNEQFF